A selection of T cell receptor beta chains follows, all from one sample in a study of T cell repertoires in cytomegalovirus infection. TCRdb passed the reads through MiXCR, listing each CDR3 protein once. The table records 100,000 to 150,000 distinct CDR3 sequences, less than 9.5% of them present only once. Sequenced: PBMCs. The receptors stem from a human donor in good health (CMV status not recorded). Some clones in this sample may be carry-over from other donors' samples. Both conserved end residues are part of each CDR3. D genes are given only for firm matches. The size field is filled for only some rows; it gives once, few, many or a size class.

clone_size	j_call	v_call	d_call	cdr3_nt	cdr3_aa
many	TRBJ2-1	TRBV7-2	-	TGTGCCAGCAGGGGGGGTACCTACAATGAGCAGTTCTTC	CASRGGTYNEQFF
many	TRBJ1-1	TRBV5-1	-	TGCGCCAGCAGCTTGAGGTCTACGAACACTGAAGCTTTCTTT	CASSLRSTNTEAFF
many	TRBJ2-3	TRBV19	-	TGTGCCAGTAGTATAATGAAGTTCGGCACAGATACGCAGTATTTT	CASSIMKFGTDTQYF
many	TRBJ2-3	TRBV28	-	TGTGCCAGCAGTTTTGGGTGGGGGAGAGACACAGATACGCAGTATTTT	CASSFGWGRDTDTQYF
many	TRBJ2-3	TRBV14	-	TGTGCCAGCAGCCAAGAGAATACCCGGCTAGATACGCAGTATTTT	CASSQENTRLDTQYF
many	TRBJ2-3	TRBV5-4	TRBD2	TGTGCCAGCAGGAAAAGGCTGGCTAGCGGTGTATTATCAGATACGCAGTATTTT	CASRKRLASGVLSDTQYF
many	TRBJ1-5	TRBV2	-	TGTGCCAGCAGTGAAAGCTCCAGTTTCAATCAGCCCCAGCATTTT	CASSESSSFNQPQHF
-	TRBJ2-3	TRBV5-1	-	TGCGCCAGCAGCTTAGGGCTGCTCACAGATACGCAGTATTTT	CASSLGLLTDTQYF
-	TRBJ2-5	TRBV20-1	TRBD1	TGCAGTGCTAGGGGACAGACTCAAGAGACCCAGTACTTC	CSARGQTQETQYF
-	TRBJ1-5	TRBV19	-	TGTGCCAGTAGTATAGACAACAATCAGCCCCAGCATTTT	CASSIDNNQPQHF
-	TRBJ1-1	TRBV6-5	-	TGTGCCAGCAGTTACGCGGGGACTGAAGCTTTCTTT	CASSYAGTEAFF
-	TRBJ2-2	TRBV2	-	TGTGCCAGCAGTTGGGAGTACCTAAGCCGGGAGCTGTTTTTT	CASSWEYLSRELFF
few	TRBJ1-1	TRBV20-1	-	TGCAGTGCTAGTCGGGACTCCAGTGCATCAGCTTTCTTT	CSASRDSSASAFF
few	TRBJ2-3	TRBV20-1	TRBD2	TGCAGTGCTAGCCGGCTAGCGGGGGACCTTCCTCTGAATACGCAGTATTTT	CSASRLAGDLPLNTQYF
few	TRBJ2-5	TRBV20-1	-	TGCAGTGCTTCGGAGGGCGGTCCTTGGAGTACCCAAGAGACCCAGTACTTC	CSASEGGPWSTQETQYF
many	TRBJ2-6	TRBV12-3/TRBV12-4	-	TGTGCCAGCACCTTCTTCTCTGGGGCCAACGTCCTGACTTTC	CASTFFSGANVLTF
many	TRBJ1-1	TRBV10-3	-	TGTGCCATCAGTGGTAAAACCAGGGGTACGAACACTGAAGCTTTCTTT	CAISGKTRGTNTEAFF
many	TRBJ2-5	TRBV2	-	TGTGCCAGCAGTCCCCAAAGGGACGAGGAGACCCAGTACTTC	CASSPQRDEETQYF
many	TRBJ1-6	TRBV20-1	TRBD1	TGCAGTGCTAGAGAGGAGGGGGCCAGATCACCCCTCCACTTT	CSAREEGARSPLHF
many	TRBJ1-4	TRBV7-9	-	TGTGCCAGCAGCTTGGGGGGTACTAATGAAAAACTGTTTTTT	CASSLGGTNEKLFF
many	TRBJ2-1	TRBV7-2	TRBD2	TGTGCCAGCAGCTTAGCGAGGGCGGGGGGGCCGGAGTTCTTC	CASSLARAGGPEFF
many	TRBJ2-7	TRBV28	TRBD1	TGTGCCAGCAGTTTCGGGACAGGGGACTACGAGCAGTACTTC	CASSFGTGDYEQYF
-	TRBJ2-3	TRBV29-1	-	TGCAGCGTTGCCAGCACAGATACGCAGTATTTT	CSVASTDTQYF
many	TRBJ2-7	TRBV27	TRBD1	TGTGCCAGCAGTCTCTACCCGACAGGGGTTACCTACGAGCAGTACTTC	CASSLYPTGVTYEQYF
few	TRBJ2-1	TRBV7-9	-	TGTGCCAGCAGCCAGTGGGGGACTCAGAATGAGCAGTTCTTC	CASSQWGTQNEQFF
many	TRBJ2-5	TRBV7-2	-	TGTGCCAGCAGCCGGGACACCCAAGAGACCCAGTACTTC	CASSRDTQETQYF
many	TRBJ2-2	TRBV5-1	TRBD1	TGCGCCAGCACCCCTCCGGACAGGCCGAACAGTGGGTTGTTTTTT	CASTPPDRPNSGLFF
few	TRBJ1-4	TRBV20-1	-	TGCAGTGCTATGGAGGGTGGCGAAAAACTGTTTTTT	CSAMEGGEKLFF
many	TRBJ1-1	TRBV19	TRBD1	TGTGCCAGTAGTATCTCCGATGGACAGGGATTGAAAGCTTTCTTT	CASSISDGQGLKAFF
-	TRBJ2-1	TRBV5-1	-	TGCGCCAGCAGCTTGTTATGGCGGGGCGGTGAGCAGTTCTTC	CASSLLWRGGEQFF